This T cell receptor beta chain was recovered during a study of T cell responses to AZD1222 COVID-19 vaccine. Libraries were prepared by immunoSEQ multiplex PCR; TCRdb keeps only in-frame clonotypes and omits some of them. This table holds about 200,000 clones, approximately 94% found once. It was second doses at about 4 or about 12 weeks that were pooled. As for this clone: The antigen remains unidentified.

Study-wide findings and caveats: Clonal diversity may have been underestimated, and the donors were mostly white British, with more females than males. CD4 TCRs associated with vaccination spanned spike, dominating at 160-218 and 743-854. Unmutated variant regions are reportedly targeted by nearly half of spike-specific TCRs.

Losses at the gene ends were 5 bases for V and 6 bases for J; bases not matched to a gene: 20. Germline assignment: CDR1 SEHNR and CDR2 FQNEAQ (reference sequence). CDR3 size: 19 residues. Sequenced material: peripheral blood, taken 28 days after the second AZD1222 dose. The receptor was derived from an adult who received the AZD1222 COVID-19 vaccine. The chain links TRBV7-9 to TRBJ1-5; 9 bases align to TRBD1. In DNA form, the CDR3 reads TGTGCCAGCAGCACCTCACAGGGGGCCGCTTCTCTGGCCATTCAGCCCCAGCATTTT. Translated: CASSTSQGAASLAIQPQHF.